Given below is one T cell receptor (beta chain) in context. The sample originates from a study of CD8 T cells in Susac syndrome. FACS enriched CD8+ TEMRA cells, while bulk CD8+ and CD4+ were negatively isolated. It was with random hexamers that roughly 0.5 to 1 ug RNA was reverse transcribed. Amplification of TCR beta CDR3 by immunoSEQ multiplex PCR spanned 54 Vbeta and 13 Jbeta. MiXCR, run by TCRdb on the immunoSEQ multiplex PCR reads, gives a single entry per CDR3 protein. Of a few hundred thousand distinct CDR3 sequences listed, just under 95% were seen once; the top ten hold approximately 0.075%. The CDR3 length is 14 residues. Germline CDR1 reads KGHDR; CDR2 reads SFDVKD. The V end was cut by 3 bases, the J end by 8 bases, with 15 bases between.

The specimen sequenced was CD4+ T cells from PBMCs. This TCR was sampled from a human donor with multiple sclerosis. The chain couples TRBV24-1 to TRBJ1-2; D might be TRBD1 (6 bases). The DNA of the CDR3 is TGTGCCACCAGTGATGGTACAGGGAGCGGAGGCTACACCTTC. Its protein product is CATSDGTGSGGYTF.